This TCR beta chain was sequenced for a study of T cell repertoires in cytomegalovirus infection. Background on the study: Use of recently identified HLA-C-restricted and well-studied HLA-B-restricted CMV epitopes was part of the study. Indications came from public TCR beta signatures; they pointed to CMV infection and to a matching HLA type.

V lost 0 bases and J 5 bases, leaving 8 bases between the germline ends. Germline CDR1 DFQATT, CDR2 SNEGSKA (reference sequence). The CDR3 has 13 residues. Remarks on this clonotype: Its antigen is not identified.

Notes on the study in general: Summed public TCR beta family frequency identified CMV carriers bearing the relevant HLA. HLA-C-restricted TCR beta clonotypes specific for CMV led the ex vivo response.

One entry per CDR3 protein, called by TCRdb with MiXCR from the reads. The sample has about 400,000 distinct CDR3 sequences; about 32% are singletons. Material: cultured PBMCs, obtained from culture after CMV antigen stimulation. The sequence came from a human donor in good health (CMV status not recorded). Some clones in this sample may be carry-over from other donors' samples. The chain carries TRBV20-1 and TRBJ2-1; D is undetermined. The CDR3 DNA sequence: TGCAGTGCTAGAGATAACCCTAACAATGAGCAGTTCTTC. Amino acids: CSARDNPNNEQFF.